What follows describes a single T cell receptor beta chain. TCRdb's copy holds only in-frame clones and misses some; the assay was immunoSEQ multiplex PCR. The table lists about 2,100,000 clones, about 92% of them singletons. This entry belongs to a study of shared clonotypes between healthy human individuals. Study-level background: Per-donor plates numbered three CD4 naive, three CD4 memory, two CD8 naive and one CD8 memory.

CDR3 length equals 14 residues. Trimming pared 7 bases from V and 2 bases from J, leaving 15 bases between. The germline gives CDR1 MDHEN, CDR2 SYDVKM. Naive CD8 cells lacked CD45RO, underwent positive selection for CCR7 and left out terminally differentiated effector memory CD45RA+ cells. The sequenced material came from naive CD8+ T cells from PBMCs. This rearrangement joins TRBV28 to TRBJ2-7; possibly TRBD2 for D (6 bases). This receptor was identified in a man in his late teens or twenties in good health. Some clones in this sample may be carry-over from other donors' samples. The chain's CDR3 is CASMPDSGPYEQYF. CDR3 nucleotides: TGTGCCAGCATGCCAGATAGCGGCCCCTACGAGCAGTACTTC. Complete variable domain (other parts from reference TRBV28 and TRBJ2-7): DVKVTQSSRYLVKRTGEKVFLECVQDMDHENMFWYRQDPGLGLRLIYFSYDVKMKEKGDIPEGYSVSREKKERFSLILESASTNQTSMYLCASMPDSGPYEQYFGPGTRLTVT.